This TCR beta chain was found in a study of blood T cell repertoires in COVID-19 (dated by TCRdb to 2019 to 2021). A note on the overall study: Samples covering the acute and convalescent phases of COVID-19 were provided by collaborators in the United States, Italy and Spain. Samples came from the ongoing ImmuneRACE study (first 160 participants) plus 1,254 subjects from 6 global collaborators. The material from the prospective study consisted of cDNA or gDNA derived from T cells, B-cell-depleted T cells, or PBMCs. Where HLA class I and class II types were available, the types were taken from metadata supplied by the sample provider, not from assay-based typing. Deeply sampled blood TCRbeta repertoires from subjects exposed to, actively infected with, or recovered from COVID-19 were included in the dataset. Sample metadata almost always included a de-identified subject ID, COVID-19 status, age in years and sex. The repertoires were released in a freely available public database meant as a resource for research on the immune response to SARS-CoV-2.

Enrolling through a virtual design, the prospective study's participants ranged in age from roughly 18 to 89 years and lived across some 23 United States geographic areas. In the prospective study, cohorts were assigned on the basis of participant-reported clinical history obtained from a screening survey and a study questionnaire. Recovered participants in ImmuneRACE Cohort 3 were defined by two consecutive negative NP/OP PCR tests, clearance by a healthcare professional, or resolution of symptoms. In the prospective study, mobile phlebotomists collected whole blood, serum and a nasopharyngeal or oropharyngeal swab from each participant. Additional blood draws and questionnaires over an approximately 2-month period could optionally be provided by prospective study participants. Prospective study blood samples were shipped either frozen or at room temperature before DNA extraction. The immunoSEQ Assay, a bias-controlled multiplex PCR, was used to amplify TCRbeta CDR3 regions from genomic DNA. As for the authors' bioinformatics: Nucleated cell counts per sample were estimated from amplification of reference gene primers within the assay. To quantify the absolute abundance of each unique TCRbeta CDR3 rearrangement, sequence reads were collapsed and filtered. For each sample, productive Simpson clonality was calculated as the square root of Simpson's diversity index over productive rearrangements. TCRdb obtained this table from immuneACCESS and retained in-frame rearrangements with V and J assigned. These tables miss some clones; where compared with another copy, unresolved V genes account for less than half of the shortfall, and the remainder is unexplained. Clone size and the V and J calls come from that table; the DNA yielded D and trimming. This sample has around 250,000 clones in its table, and approximately 90% of those were observed once. The biggest ten clones account for about 14% of the sample.

As concerns this clone: It lacks a known antigen. No base quality information exists; no much larger clone differs at one position.

What the research found in general, with its limitations: Clinical and demographic metadata were provided uncurated, with the amount varying by source and participant.

V gives up 0 bases and J gives up 0 bases, and the segment between their germline ends measures 8 bases. The CDR3 measures 15 amino acids from cysteine to phenylalanine. Only the CDR3 DNA is retained, 45 bases long and in frame from the first base. Looking up the germline V gene yields CDR1 SGHDN and CDR2 FVKESK. What was sequenced was PBMCs or T cells enriched from blood (not recorded which). This TCR was recovered from a man aged 18 to 30 who had recovered from COVID-19. The rearranged chain carries TRBV14 and TRBJ2-5; TRBD1 is perhaps the D gene, given 6 matching bases. The CDR3 in this case is CASSQEQGYQETQYF. The DNA sequence is as follows: TGTGCCAGCAGCCAAGAACAGGGATACCAAGAGACCCAGTACTTC.